The source of this T cell receptor (beta chain) is a study of cytomegalovirus exposure and HLA in healthy donors. As to this clone: Antigen specificity is unknown.

Those who donated were healthy bone marrow donors. Study-wide results and caveats: Later analysis indicated greater clonal expansion among HLA-associated TCR beta chains than among equally common other chains. Researchers reported in a later analysis that a missense DCLRE1C variant was tied to TCR beta V- and J-gene trimming.

The study ran its PCR with 60 Vbeta and 13 Jbeta primers. Assay: immunoSEQ multiplex PCR; the TCRdb copy retains only in-frame clones and omits some. This repertoire shows tens of thousands of clones, 77% found once; its top ten account for under 3.5%. CDR1 is SQVTM, CDR2 ANQGSEA, per germline. The CDR3 is 14 amino acids. Trimming left V 3 bases short and J 1 base short, with 11 bases between. This sequence was found in a man aged 50 or older in good health and CMV-seropositive. What was sequenced was PBMCs. The V call is TRBV29-1, the J call TRBJ2-3, with TRBD1 as a possible D gene (6 bases). CDR3 loop: CSVDQGQGTDTQYF. In DNA, the CDR3 is TGCAGCGTTGACCAGGGGCAGGGCACAGATACGCAGTATTTT.